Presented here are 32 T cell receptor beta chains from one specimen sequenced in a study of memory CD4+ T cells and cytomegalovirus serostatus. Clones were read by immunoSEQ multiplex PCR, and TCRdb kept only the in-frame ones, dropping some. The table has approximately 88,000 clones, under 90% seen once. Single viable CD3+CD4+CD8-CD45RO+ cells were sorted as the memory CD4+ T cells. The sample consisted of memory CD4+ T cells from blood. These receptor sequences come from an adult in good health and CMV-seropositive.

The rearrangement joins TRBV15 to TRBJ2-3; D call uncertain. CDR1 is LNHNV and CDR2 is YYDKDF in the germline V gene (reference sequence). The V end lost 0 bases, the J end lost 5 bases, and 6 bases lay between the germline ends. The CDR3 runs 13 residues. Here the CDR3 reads CATSREAGDTQYF. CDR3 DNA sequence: TGTGCCACCAGCAGAGAAGCAGGAGATACGCAGTATTTT.

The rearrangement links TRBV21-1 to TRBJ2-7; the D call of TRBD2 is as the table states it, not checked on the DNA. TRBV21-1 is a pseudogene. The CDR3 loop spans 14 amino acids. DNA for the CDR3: TGTGCCAGCAGCAAAGAGGGAGACGCCTACGAGCAGTACTTC. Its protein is CASSKEGDAYEQYF.

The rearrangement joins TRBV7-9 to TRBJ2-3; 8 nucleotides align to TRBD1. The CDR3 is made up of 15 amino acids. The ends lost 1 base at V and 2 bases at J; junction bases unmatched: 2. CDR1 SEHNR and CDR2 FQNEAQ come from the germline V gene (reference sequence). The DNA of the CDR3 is TGTGCCAGCAGCTTAGGGACAGGGTTCACAGATACGCAGTATTTT. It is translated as CASSLGTGFTDTQYF.

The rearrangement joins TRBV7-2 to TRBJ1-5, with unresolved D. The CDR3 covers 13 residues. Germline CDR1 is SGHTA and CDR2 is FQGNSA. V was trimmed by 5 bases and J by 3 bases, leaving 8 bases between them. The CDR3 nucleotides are TGTGCCAGCAGCGCCTATGACAATCAGCCCCAGCATTTT. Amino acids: CASSAYDNQPQHF.

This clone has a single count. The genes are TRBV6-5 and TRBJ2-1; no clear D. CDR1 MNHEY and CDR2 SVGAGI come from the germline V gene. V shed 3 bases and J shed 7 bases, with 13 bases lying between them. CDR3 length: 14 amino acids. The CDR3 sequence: CASSYSYRRNEQFF. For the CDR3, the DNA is TGTGCCAGCAGTTATTCCTATCGGCGGAATGAGCAGTTCTTC.

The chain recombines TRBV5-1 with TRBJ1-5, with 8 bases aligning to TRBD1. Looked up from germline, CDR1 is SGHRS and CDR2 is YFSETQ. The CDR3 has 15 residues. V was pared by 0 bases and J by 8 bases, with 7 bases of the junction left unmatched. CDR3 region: CASSLGQGAMEPQHF. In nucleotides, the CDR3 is TGCGCCAGCAGCTTGGGGCAGGGGGCGATGGAGCCCCAGCATTTT.

In DNA, the CDR3 is TGTGCCAGCAGGGTTTCCCGGGCCCTTTCCACTGAAGCTTTCTTT. Residues: CASRVSRALSTEAFF. This chain uses TRBV6-5 with TRBJ1-1; no clear D gene. Germline loops: CDR1 MNHEY, CDR2 SVGAGI. The CDR3 runs 15 residues. V was clipped by 6 bases and J by 4 bases, with 18 bases between them.

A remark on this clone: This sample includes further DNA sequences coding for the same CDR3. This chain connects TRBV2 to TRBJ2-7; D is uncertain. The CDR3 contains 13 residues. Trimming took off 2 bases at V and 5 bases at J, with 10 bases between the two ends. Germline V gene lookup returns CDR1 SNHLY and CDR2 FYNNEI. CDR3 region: CASSERSSHEQYF. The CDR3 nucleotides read TGTGCCAGCAGTGAAAGGAGTTCCCACGAGCAGTACTTC. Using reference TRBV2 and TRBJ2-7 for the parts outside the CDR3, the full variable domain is EPEVTQTPSHQVTQMGQEVILRCVPISNHLYFYWYRQILGQKVEFLVSFYNNEISEKSEIFDDQFSVERPDGSNFTLKIRSTKLEDSAMYFCASSERSSHEQYFGPGTRLTVT.

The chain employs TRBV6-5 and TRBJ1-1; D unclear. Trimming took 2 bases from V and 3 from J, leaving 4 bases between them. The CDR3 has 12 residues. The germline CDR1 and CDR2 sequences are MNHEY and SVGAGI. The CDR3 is CASSYGYTEAFF. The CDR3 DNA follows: TGTGCCAGCAGTTACGGCTACACTGAAGCTTTCTTT.

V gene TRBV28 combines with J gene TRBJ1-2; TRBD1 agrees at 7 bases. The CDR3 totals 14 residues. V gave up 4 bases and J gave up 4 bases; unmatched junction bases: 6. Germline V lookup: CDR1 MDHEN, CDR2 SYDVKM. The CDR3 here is CASSWTAGGYGYTF. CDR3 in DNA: TGTGCCAGCAGTTGGACGGCAGGGGGCTATGGCTACACCTTC.

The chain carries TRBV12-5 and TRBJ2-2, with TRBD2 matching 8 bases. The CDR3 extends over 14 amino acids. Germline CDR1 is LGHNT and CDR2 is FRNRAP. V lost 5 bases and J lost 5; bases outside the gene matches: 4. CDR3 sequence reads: CASGLGLATGELFF. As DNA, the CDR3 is TGTGCTAGTGGTCTAGGACTAGCAACCGGGGAGCTGTTTTTT. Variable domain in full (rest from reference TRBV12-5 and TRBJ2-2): DARVTQTPRHKVTEMGQEVTMRCQPILGHNTVFWYRQTMMQGLELLAYFRNRAPLDDSGMPKDRFSAEMPDATLATLKIQPSEPRDSAVYFCASGLGLATGELFFGEGSRLTVL.

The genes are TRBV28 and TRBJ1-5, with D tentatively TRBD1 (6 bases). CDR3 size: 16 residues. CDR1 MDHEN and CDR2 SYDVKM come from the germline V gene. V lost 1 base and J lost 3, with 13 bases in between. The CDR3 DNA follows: TGTGCCAGCAGTTTATTAAAGTCAGGGGACAATCAGCCCCAGCATTTT. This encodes CASSLLKSGDNQPQHF.

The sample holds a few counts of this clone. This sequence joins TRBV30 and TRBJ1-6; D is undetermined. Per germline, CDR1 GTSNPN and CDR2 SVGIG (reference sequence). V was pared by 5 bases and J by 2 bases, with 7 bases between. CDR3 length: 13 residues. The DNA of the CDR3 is TGTGCCTGGCAACAAGCCTATAATTCACCCCTCCACTTT. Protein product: CAWQQAYNSPLHF.

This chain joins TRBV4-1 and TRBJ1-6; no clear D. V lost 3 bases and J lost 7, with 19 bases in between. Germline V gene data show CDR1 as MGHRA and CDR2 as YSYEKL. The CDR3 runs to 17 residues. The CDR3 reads CASSHPGESARNSPLHF. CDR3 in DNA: TGCGCCAGCAGCCACCCTGGAGAGTCGGCGAGAAATTCACCCCTCCACTTT.

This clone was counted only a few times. DNA for the CDR3: TGTGCCAGCAGCTTTCCCCCTCCACATAAAGCTTACGAGCAGTACTTC. Translating it yields CASSFPPPHKAYEQYF. The rearrangement joins TRBV7-9 to TRBJ2-7, with unresolved D. The CDR3 has 16 amino acids. Germline V lookup: CDR1 SEHNR, CDR2 FQNEAQ (reference sequence). V lost 3 bases to trimming and J lost 4 bases, with 19 bases between them.

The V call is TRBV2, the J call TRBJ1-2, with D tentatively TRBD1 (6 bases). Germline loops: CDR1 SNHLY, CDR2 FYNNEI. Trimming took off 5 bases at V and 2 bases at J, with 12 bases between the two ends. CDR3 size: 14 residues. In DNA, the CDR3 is TGTGCCAGCAGTTCAGGGGTTGAAAACTATGGCTACACCTTC. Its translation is CASSSGVENYGYTF.

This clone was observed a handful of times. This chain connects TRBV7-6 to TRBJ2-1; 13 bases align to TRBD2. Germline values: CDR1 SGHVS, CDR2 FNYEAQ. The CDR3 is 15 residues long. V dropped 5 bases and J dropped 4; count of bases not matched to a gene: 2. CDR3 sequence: CASSVTSGRYNEQFF. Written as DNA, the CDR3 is TGTGCCAGCAGCGTGACTAGCGGGAGGTACAATGAGCAGTTCTTC.

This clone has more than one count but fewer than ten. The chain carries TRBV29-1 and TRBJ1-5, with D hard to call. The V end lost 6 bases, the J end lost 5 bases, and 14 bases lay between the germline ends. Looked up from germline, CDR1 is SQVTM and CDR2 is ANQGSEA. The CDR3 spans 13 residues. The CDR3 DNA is TGCAGCGTAACACAAGGAGGATATCAGCCCCAGCATTTT. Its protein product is CSVTQGGYQPQHF.

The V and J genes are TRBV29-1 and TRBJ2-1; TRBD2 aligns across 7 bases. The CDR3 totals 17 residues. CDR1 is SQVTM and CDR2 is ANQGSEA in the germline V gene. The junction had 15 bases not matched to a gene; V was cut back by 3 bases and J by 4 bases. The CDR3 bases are TGCAGCGTTGACGGACTAGGTCGGATGTTTTTATACAATGAGCAGTTCTTC. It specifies CSVDGLGRMFLYNEQFF.

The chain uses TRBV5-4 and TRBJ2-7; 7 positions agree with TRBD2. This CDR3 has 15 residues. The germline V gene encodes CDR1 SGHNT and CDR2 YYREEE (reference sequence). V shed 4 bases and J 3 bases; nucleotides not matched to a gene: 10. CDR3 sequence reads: CASSRSSGLDYEQYF. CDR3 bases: TGTGCCAGCAGCCGTTCTAGCGGCCTTGACTACGAGCAGTACTTC.

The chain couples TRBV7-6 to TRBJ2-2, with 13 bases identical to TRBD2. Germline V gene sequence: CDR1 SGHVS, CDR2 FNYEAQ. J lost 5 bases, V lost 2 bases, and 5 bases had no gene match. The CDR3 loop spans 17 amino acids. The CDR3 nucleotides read TGTGCCAGCAGCTTAAGGACTAGCGGGAGTGGAACCGGGGAGCTGTTTTTT. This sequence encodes CASSLRTSGSGTGELFF.

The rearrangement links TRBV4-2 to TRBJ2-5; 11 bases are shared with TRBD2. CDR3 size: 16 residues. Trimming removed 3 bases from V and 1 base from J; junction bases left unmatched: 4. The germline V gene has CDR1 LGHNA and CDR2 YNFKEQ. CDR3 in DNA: TGTGCCAGCAGCCAGGGGACTAGCGGATCCCAAGAGACCCAGTACTTC. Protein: CASSQGTSGSQETQYF.

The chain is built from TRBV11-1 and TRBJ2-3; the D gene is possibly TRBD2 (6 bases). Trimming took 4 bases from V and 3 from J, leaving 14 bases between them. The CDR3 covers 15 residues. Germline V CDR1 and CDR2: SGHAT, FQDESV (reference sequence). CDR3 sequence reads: CASSYGTYNTDTQYF. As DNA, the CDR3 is TGTGCCAGCAGCTACGGGACTTACAATACAGATACGCAGTATTTT.

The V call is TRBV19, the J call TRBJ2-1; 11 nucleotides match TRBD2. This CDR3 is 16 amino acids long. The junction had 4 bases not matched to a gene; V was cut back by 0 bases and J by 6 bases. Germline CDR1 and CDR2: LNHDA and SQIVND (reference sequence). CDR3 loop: CASSIERSGRANEQFF. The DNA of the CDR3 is TGTGCCAGTAGTATAGAACGTAGCGGGAGGGCCAATGAGCAGTTCTTC.

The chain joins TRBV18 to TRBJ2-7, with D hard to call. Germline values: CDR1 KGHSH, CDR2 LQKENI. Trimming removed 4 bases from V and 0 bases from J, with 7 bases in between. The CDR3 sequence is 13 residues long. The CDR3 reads CASSLLRSYEQYF. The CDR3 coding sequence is TGTGCCAGCTCACTACTACGCTCCTACGAGCAGTACTTC.

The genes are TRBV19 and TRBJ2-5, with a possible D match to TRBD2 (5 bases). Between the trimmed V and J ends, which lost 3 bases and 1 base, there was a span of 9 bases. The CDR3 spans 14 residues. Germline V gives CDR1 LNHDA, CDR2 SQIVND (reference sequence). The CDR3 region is CASSIQRSQETQYF. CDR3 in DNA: TGTGCCAGTAGTATCCAGCGGAGCCAAGAGACCCAGTACTTC.

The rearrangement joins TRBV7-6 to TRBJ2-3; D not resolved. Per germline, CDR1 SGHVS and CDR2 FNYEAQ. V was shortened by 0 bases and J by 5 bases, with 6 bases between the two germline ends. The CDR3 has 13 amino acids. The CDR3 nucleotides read TGTGCCAGCAGCTTAGCAGTTGTAGATACGCAGTATTTT. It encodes CASSLAVVDTQYF. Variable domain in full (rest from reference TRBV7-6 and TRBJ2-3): GAGVSQSPRYKVTKRGQDVALRCDPISGHVSLYWYRQALGQGPEFLTYFNYEAQQDKSGLPNDRFSAERPEGSISTLTIQRTEQRDSAMYRCASSLAVVDTQYFGPGTRLTVL.

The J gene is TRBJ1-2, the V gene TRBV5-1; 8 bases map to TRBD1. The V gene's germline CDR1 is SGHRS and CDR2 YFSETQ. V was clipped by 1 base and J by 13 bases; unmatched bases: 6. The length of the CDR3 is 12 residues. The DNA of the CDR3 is TGCGCCAGCAGCTTGACGGGACAGGAAGTCACCTTC. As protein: CASSLTGQEVTF. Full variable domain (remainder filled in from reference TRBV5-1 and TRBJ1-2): KAGVTQTPRYLIKTRGQQVTLSCSPISGHRSVSWYQQTPGQGLQFLFEYFSETQRNKGNFPGRFSGRQFSNSRSEMNVSTLELGDSALYLCASSLTGQEVTFGSGTRLTVV.

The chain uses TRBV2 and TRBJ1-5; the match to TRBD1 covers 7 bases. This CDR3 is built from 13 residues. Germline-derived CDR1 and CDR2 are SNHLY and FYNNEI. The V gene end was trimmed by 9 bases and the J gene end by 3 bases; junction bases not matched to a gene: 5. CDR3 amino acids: CASDREYNQPQHF. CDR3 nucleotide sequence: TGTGCCAGTGACAGGGAGTACAATCAGCCCCAGCATTTT.

The CDR3 is CSAGGGFYNEQFF. CDR3 bases: TGCAGCGCCGGGGGTGGATTCTACAATGAGCAGTTCTTC. V is TRBV29-1 and J is TRBJ2-1, with D possibly TRBD2 on 6 matching bases. V was trimmed by 7 bases and J by 3 bases, leaving 13 bases between them. Per the germline V gene, CDR1 is SQVTM and CDR2 is ANQGSEA. There are 13 residues in the CDR3.

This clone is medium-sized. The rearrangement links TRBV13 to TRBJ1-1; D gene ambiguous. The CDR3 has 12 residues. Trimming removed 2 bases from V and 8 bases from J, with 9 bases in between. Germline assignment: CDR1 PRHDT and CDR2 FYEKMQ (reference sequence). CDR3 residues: CASSLFIGEAFF. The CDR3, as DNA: TGTGCCAGCAGCTTATTTATCGGGGAAGCTTTCTTT.

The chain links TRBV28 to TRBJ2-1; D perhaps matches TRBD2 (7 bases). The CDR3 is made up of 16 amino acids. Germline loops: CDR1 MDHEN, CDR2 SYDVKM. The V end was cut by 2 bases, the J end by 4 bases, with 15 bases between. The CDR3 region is CASSLPGGGDYNEQFF. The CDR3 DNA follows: TGTGCCAGCAGTTTACCGGGGGGCGGAGATTACAATGAGCAGTTCTTC.